One sample yielded the 8 T cell receptor beta chains listed below, sequenced in a study of blood T cell repertoires in COVID-19. Libraries were prepared by immunoSEQ multiplex PCR; TCRdb keeps only in-frame clonotypes and omits some of them. The repertoire holds approximately 120,000 clones, with around three quarters as singletons. Sequences were obtained from peripheral blood. The origin of the receptors is a human donor in a cohort sampled during active COVID-19.

The rearrangement links TRBV6-5 to TRBJ1-3; the match to TRBD1 covers 8 bases. Trimming removed 0 bases from V and 4 bases from J; junction bases left unmatched: 2. This CDR3 comprises 15 residues. Per germline, CDR1 MNHEY and CDR2 SVGAGI. The CDR3 loop is CASSYSPGGGNTIYF. CDR3 coding DNA: TGTGCCAGCAGTTACTCGCCAGGGGGCGGAAACACCATATATTTT.

Only one count was recorded for this clone. The rearrangement uses TRBV5-4 and TRBJ2-3; 8 nucleotides line up with TRBD1. From germline, CDR1 is SGHNT and CDR2 YYREEE (reference sequence). V lost 2 bases, J lost 2 bases, and 4 bases stayed unmatched. The CDR3 runs to 15 residues. CDR3 protein: CASSFDRGFTDTQYF. The CDR3 DNA reads TGTGCCAGCAGCTTCGACAGGGGTTTCACAGATACGCAGTATTTT.

The V gene is TRBV6-5, the J gene TRBJ1-2; TRBD1 might be the D (6 bases). CDR1 is MNHEY and CDR2 is SVGAGI in the germline V gene. V lost 5 bases and J lost 8, with 21 bases in between. The CDR3 totals 15 residues. This CDR3 reads CASSPQGTAAKGYTF. The CDR3 DNA reads TGTGCCAGCAGTCCACAGGGAACGGCGGCTAAAGGCTACACCTTC.

The V call is TRBV27, the J call TRBJ1-1; perhaps TRBD1 as D (6 bases). V lost 8 bases, J lost 8 bases, and 15 bases lay in between. Germline V gene lookup returns CDR1 MNHEY and CDR2 SMNVEV (reference sequence). The CDR3 has 12 amino acids. The CDR3 loop is CASGGAVGEAFF. The CDR3 region has the DNA TGTGCCAGCGGGGGGGCCGTCGGCGAAGCTTTCTTT.

The gene calls are TRBV6-6 and TRBJ1-6; D remains unclear. The CDR3 is made up of 17 amino acids. Germline CDR1 MNHNY, CDR2 SVGAGI (reference sequence). Trimming pared 5 bases from V and 2 bases from J, leaving 16 bases between. DNA of the CDR3: TGTGCCAGCAGTCCTCGACGGGAGAGGACCTATAATTCACCCCTCCACTTT. This translates into CASSPRRERTYNSPLHF.

V is TRBV5-5 and J is TRBJ2-3, with TRBD1 matching 7 bases. The CDR3 extends over 13 amino acids. Germline assignment: CDR1 SGHKS and CDR2 YYEKEE (reference sequence). With 3 bases clipped from V and 3 bases from J, the junction kept 1 base outside the gene matches. CDR3 sequence reads: CASSWTGTDTQYF. CDR3 coding DNA: TGTGCCAGCAGCTGGACAGGAACAGATACGCAGTATTTT.

This clone was seen a single time. The CDR3 loop reads CASSIKGQGGYGYTF. CDR3 in DNA: TGTGCCAGTAGTATAAAAGGACAGGGCGGCTATGGCTACACCTTC. This chain joins TRBV19 and TRBJ1-2, with 8 bases aligning to TRBD1. CDR3 length equals 15 residues. Germline V gives CDR1 LNHDA, CDR2 SQIVND (reference sequence). After removal of 2 bases from V and 4 bases from J, the junction contained 6 bases not matched to a gene. Full variable domain (outside the CDR3, taken from reference TRBV19 and TRBJ1-2): DGGITQSPKYLFRKEGQNVTLSCEQNLNHDAMYWYRQDPGQGLRLIYYSQIVNDFQKGDIAEGYSVSREKKESFPLTVTSAQKNPTAFYLCASSIKGQGGYGYTFGSGTRLTVV.

The V gene is TRBV28, the J gene TRBJ1-4, with D possibly matching TRBD1 (6 bases). Per the germline V gene, CDR1 is MDHEN and CDR2 is SYDVKM. The CDR3 has 16 residues. The ends were cut back, 2 bases at V and 0 bases at J, with 10 bases in the middle. CDR3 bases: TGTGCCAGCAGTTTAGAGGACAGTTCAACTAATGAAAAACTGTTTTTT. As protein: CASSLEDSSTNEKLFF.